This T cell receptor (beta chain) stems from a study of T cells in Graves' hyperthyroidism and ophthalmopathy. Study background: Peripheral blood was collected at initial diagnosis, before any treatment. Notes on the study in general: Through a model of 13 V-J features, ophthalmopathy was separated from stable hyperthyroidism.

This clonotype was observed a single time. Its antigen is undetermined. This CDR3 contains 12 residues. J lost 8 bases, V lost 2 bases, and 3 bases had no gene match. CDR1 DFQATT and CDR2 SNEGSKA come from the germline V gene (reference sequence). RNA transcripts yielded amplified TCR beta CDR3 regions. First-round RT-PCR with HTBI primers amplified the TCR CDR3 region. TCRdb passed the multiplex PCR reads through MiXCR, listing each CDR3 protein once. The table shows hundreds of thousands of distinct CDR3 sequences, with roughly 37% occurring only once. The chain links TRBV20-1 to TRBJ1-2; 9 bases are a match to TRBD1. This receptor was identified in a man between 18 and 35 years old with Graves' hyperthyroidism. Input material: blood. The CDR3 DNA sequence: TGCAGTGCTAGATCGGACAGGGGAGGCTACACCTTC. It encodes CSARSDRGGYTF.